Below, 9 T cell receptor beta chains from the same sample are listed, as sequenced in a study of cytomegalovirus exposure and HLA in healthy donors. Amplification used 60 Vbeta primers and 13 Jbeta primers. Sequenced by immunoSEQ multiplex PCR; TCRdb stores in-frame clones only, minus some. This table holds roughly 67,000 clones, roughly 80% found once. Sequencing input: PBMCs. These receptors originate from a woman younger than 45 in good health and CMV-seronegative.

The CDR3 here is CASSLDRVAGAASTDTQYF. CDR3 nucleotide sequence: TGTGCCAGCAGCTTGGACAGGGTAGCGGGGGCCGCAAGCACAGATACGCAGTATTTT. The genes are TRBV5-4 and TRBJ2-3, with 9 bases aligning to TRBD2. The V gene end was trimmed by 0 bases and the J gene end by 0 bases; junction bases not matched to a gene: 11. Germline lookup yields CDR1 SGHNT and CDR2 YYREEE (reference sequence). The CDR3 covers 19 residues.

This chain joins TRBV4-1 and TRBJ2-1, with D unclear. The germline V gene encodes CDR1 MGHRA and CDR2 YSYEKL. The CDR3 loop spans 16 amino acids. V was trimmed by 3 bases and J by 0 bases, leaving 12 bases between them. The CDR3 region is CASSHVNLVSYNEQFF. CDR3 coding DNA: TGCGCCAGCAGCCACGTTAATCTAGTCTCCTACAATGAGCAGTTCTTC.

This chain connects TRBV7-2 to TRBJ2-5, with no clear D. CDR1 and CDR2 (germline): SGHTA, FQGNSA. The V and J ends lost 7 bases and 4 bases respectively, with 13 bases between them. There are 13 residues in the CDR3. CDR3 loop: CASTSLLRETQYF. CDR3 sequence (DNA): TGTGCCAGCACCTCCTTACTAAGAGAGACCCAGTACTTC.

The chain uses TRBV19 and TRBJ1-1; unclear D gene. Germline V gene sequence: CDR1 LNHDA, CDR2 SQIVND (reference sequence). CDR3 size: 14 residues. Trimming pared 3 bases from V and 3 bases from J, leaving 11 bases between. CDR3 in DNA: TGTGCCAGTAGTATCCCGGGGAGGGACACTGAAGCTTTCTTT. It specifies CASSIPGRDTEAFF.

The chain carries TRBV6-4 and TRBJ2-1, with 10 bases fitting TRBD2. The trim removed 2 bases at V and 5 bases at J, leaving 3 bases unmatched. The CDR3 length is 15 residues. Germline assignment: CDR1 MRHNA and CDR2 SNTAGT. The CDR3 reads CASSDGLAGDNEQFF. The CDR3 region has the DNA TGTGCCAGCAGTGACGGCCTAGCGGGGGACAATGAGCAGTTCTTC.

V and J are TRBV5-4 and TRBJ1-1; tentative D call: TRBD1 (6 bases). This CDR3 region has 15 residues. With 1 base removed from V and 1 base from J, the gap between germline ends came to 11 bases. Germline-derived CDR1 and CDR2 are SGHNT and YYREEE (reference sequence). The CDR3 DNA follows: TGTGCCAGCAGCTTGTCCGGGACAAAGAACACTGAAGCTTTCTTT. Translation: CASSLSGTKNTEAFF.

Notes on this clone: A junction boundary mismatches the germline segment, possibly from a read error. The CDR3 spells CASSFNGEDAF. The CDR3 DNA reads as TGTGCCAGCAGCTTTAATGGGGAGGACGCCTTC. This chain links TRBV5-4 with TRBJ1-2; D is unresolved. Germline V gene data show CDR1 as SGHNT and CDR2 as YYREEE (reference sequence). The CDR3 extends over 11 amino acids.

The V and J genes are TRBV15 and TRBJ1-6; D unclear. This CDR3 region has 14 residues. V was trimmed by 6 bases and J by 6 bases, leaving 12 bases between them. Germline V gene data show CDR1 as LNHNV and CDR2 as YYDKDF (reference sequence). The CDR3 sequence is CATSTPSGNSPLHF. The CDR3 DNA follows: TGTGCCACCAGTACCCCCTCGGGTAATTCACCCCTCCACTTT.

This chain uses TRBV4-3 with TRBJ2-7; 10 bases fit TRBD1. The V gene end was trimmed by 6 bases and the J gene end by 7 bases; junction bases not matched to a gene: 9. Germline values: CDR1 LGHNA, CDR2 YSLEER. This CDR3 region has 14 residues. The CDR3 sequence: CASSPGQGTGEQYF. In DNA, the CDR3 is TGCGCCAGCAGTCCGGGACAGGGGACGGGGGAGCAGTACTTC.